Reported below is one T cell receptor (beta chain). The target antigen is unknown. The conserved closing phenylalanine or tryptophan is absent in this CDR3, likely reflecting a read error. The source material, RNA transcripts, was used to amplify TCR beta CDR3 regions. TCR CDR3 regions were first amplified by RT-PCR with HTBI primers. MiXCR, applied by TCRdb to the multiplex PCR reads, yields one record per CDR3 protein. Among 300,000 to 400,000 distinct CDR3 sequences, 15% to 20% were seen once, and the ten largest hold around 47%. The data originate from a study of T cells in Graves' hyperthyroidism and ophthalmopathy. Points from the study as a whole: By a 13 V-J model, ophthalmopathy was set apart from stable hyperthyroidism.

This CDR3 spans 18 amino acids. Germline-derived CDR1 and CDR2 are MNHEY and SVGAGI. Material for sequencing was blood. The chain recombines TRBV6-5 with TRBJ1-6; weak D call: TRBD1 (5 bases). The sequence came from a woman in her forties or fifties with Graves' hyperthyroidism. In DNA, the CDR3 is TGTGCCAACAGTTACTCAGCAGGGCAGAGCTCCTATAATTCACCCCTCCACCTT. Protein product: CANSYSAGQSSYNSPLHL.